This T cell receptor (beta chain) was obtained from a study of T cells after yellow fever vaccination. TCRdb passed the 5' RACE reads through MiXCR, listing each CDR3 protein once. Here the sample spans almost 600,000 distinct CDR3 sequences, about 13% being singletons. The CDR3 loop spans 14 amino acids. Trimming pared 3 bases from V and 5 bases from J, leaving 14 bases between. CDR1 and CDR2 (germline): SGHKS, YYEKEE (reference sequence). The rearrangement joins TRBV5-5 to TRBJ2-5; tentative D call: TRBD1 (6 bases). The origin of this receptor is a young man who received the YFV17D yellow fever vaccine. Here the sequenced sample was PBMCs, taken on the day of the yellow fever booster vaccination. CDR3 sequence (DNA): TGTGCCAGCAGCTCGACAGGCCTAAGGGAGACCCAGTACTTC. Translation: CASSSTGLRETQYF. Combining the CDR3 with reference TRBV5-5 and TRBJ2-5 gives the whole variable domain DAGVTQSPTHLIKTRGQQVTLRCSPISGHKSVSWYQQVLGQGPQFIFQYYEKEERGRGNFPDRFSARQFPNYSSELNVNALLLGDSALYLCASSSTGLRETQYFGPGTRLLVL.